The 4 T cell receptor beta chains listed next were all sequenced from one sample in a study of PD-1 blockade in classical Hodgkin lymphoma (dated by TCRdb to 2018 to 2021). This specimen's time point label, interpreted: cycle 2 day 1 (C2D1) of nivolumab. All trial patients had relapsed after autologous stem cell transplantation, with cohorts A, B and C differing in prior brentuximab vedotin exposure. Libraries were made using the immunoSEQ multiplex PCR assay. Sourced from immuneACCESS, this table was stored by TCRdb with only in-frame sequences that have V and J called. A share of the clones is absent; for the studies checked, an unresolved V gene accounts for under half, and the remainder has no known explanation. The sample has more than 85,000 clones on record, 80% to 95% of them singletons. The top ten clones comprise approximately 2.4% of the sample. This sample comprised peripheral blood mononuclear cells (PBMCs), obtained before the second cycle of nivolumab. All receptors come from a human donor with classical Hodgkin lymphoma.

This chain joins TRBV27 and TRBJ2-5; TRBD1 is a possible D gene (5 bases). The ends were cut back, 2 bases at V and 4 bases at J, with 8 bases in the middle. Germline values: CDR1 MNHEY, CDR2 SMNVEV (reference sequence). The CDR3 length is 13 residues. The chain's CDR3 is CASSLQGLETQYF. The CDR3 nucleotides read TGTGCCAGCAGTTTACAGGGTTTAGAGACCCAGTACTTC.

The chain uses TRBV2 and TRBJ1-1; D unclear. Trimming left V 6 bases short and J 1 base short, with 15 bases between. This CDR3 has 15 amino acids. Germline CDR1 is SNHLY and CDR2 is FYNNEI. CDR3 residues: CASRSRGNENTEAFF. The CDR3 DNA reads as TGTGCCAGCAGGTCCCGGGGAAATGAGAACACTGAAGCTTTCTTT.

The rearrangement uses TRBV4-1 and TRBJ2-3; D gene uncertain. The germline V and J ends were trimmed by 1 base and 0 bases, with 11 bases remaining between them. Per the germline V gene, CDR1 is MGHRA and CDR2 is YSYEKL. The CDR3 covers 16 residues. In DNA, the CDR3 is TGCGCCAGCAGCCAAGTTTGGCTAACTAGCACAGATACGCAGTATTTT. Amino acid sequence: CASSQVWLTSTDTQYF.

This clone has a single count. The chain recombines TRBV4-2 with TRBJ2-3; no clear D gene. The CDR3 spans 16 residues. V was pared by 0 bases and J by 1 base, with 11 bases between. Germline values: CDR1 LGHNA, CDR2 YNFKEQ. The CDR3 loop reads CASSQDADPGTDTQYF. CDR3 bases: TGTGCCAGCAGCCAAGATGCAGACCCCGGCACAGATACGCAGTATTTT.